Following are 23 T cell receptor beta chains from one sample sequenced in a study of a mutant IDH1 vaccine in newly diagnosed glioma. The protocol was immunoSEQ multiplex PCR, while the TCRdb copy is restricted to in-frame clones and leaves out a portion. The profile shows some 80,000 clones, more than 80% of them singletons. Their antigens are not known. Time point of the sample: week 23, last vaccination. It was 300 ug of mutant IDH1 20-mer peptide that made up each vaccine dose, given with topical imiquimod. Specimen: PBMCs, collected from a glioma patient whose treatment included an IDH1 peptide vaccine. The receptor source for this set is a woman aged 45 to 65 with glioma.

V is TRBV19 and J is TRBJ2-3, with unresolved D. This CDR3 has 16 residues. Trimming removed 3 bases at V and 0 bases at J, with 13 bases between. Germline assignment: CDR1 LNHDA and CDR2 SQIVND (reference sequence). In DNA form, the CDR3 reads TGTGCCAGTAGTATCCGGAGCGTCTCTAGCACAGATACGCAGTATTTT. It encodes CASSIRSVSSTDTQYF.

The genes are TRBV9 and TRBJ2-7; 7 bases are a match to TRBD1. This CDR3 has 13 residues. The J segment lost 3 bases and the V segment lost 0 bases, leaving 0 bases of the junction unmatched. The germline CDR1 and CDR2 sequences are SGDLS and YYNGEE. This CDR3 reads CASSVGDSYEQYF. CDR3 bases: TGTGCCAGCAGCGTAGGGGACAGCTACGAGCAGTACTTC.

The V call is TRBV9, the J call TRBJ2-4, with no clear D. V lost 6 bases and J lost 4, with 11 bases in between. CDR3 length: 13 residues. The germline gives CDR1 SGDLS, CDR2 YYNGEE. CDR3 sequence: CASTRGMKNIQYF. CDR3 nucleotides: TGTGCCAGCACGAGAGGAATGAAAAACATTCAGTACTTC.

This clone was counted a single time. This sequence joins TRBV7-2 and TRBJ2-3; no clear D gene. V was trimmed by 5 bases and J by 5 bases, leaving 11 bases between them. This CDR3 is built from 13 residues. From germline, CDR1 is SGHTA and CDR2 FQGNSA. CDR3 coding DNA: TGTGCCAGCAGCCCCTCCCGTGGAGATACGCAGTATTTT. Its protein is CASSPSRGDTQYF.

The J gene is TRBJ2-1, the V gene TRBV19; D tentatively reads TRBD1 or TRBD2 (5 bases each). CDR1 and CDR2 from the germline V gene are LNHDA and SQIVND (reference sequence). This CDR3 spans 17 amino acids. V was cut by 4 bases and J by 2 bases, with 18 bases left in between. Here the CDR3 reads CASSTSHGSGPYNEQFF. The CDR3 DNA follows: TGTGCCAGTAGTACTTCCCACGGGTCGGGACCCTACAATGAGCAGTTCTTC.

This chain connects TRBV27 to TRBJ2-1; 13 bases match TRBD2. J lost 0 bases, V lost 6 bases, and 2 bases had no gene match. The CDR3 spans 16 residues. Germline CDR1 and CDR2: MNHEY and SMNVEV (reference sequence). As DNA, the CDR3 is TGTGCCAGCAGAGGACTAGCGGGAGACTCCTACAATGAGCAGTTCTTC. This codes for CASRGLAGDSYNEQFF.

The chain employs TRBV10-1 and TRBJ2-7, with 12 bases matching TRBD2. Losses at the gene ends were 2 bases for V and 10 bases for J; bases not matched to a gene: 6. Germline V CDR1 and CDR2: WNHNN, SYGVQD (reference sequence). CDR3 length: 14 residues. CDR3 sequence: CASSERTSGTSQYF. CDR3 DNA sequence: TGCGCCAGCAGTGAGAGGACTAGCGGGACGAGCCAGTACTTC.

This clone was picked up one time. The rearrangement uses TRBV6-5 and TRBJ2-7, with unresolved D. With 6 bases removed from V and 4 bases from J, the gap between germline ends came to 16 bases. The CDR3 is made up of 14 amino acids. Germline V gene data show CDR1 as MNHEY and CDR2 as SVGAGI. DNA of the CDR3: TGTGCCAGCAGGAAGGCCTACGGAGTATACGAGCAGTACTTC. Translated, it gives CASRKAYGVYEQYF.

The CDR3 region has the DNA TGTGCCAGCAGTGAGGGTCTATCTACCTACAATGAGCAGTTCTTC. Translated: CASSEGLSTYNEQFF. This sequence joins TRBV6-1 and TRBJ2-1; D ambiguous. Deletions cut 3 bases from V and 2 bases from J, with 11 bases between. The CDR3 covers 15 residues. Germline V gene lookup returns CDR1 MNHNS and CDR2 SASEGT.

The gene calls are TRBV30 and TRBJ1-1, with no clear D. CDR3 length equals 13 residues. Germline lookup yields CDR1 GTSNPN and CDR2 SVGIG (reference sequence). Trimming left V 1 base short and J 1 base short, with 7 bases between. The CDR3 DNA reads TGTGCCTGGAGTGGGATGGGGAACACTGAAGCTTTCTTT. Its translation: CAWSGMGNTEAFF.

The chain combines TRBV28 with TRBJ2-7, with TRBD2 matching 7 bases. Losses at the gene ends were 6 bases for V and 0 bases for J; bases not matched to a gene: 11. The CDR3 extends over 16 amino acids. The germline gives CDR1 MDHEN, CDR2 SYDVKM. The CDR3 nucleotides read TGTGCCAGCAGCCCTCGATGGGACTACCTCTCCTACGAGCAGTACTTC. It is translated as CASSPRWDYLSYEQYF.

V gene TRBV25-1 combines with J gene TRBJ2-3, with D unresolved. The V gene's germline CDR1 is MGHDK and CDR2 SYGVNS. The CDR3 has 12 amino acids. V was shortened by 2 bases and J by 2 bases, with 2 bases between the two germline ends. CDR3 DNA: TGTGCCAGCAGTGAAAACACAGATACGCAGTATTTT. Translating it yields CASSENTDTQYF.

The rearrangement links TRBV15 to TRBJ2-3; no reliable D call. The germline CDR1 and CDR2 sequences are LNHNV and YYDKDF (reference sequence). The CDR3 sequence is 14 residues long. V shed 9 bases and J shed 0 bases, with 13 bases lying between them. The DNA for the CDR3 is TGTGCCACTACACTATACAGTAGCACAGATACGCAGTATTTT. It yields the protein CATTLYSSTDTQYF.

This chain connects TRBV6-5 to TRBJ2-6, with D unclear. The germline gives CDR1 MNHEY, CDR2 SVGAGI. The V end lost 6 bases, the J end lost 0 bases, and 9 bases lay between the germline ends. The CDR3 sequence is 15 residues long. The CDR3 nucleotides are TGTGCCAGCAGCCCTCACTTCTCTGGGGCCAACGTCCTGACTTTC. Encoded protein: CASSPHFSGANVLTF.

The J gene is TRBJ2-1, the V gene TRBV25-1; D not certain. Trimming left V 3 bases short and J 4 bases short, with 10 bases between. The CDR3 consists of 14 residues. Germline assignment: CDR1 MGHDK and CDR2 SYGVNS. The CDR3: CASSDGMVYNEQFF. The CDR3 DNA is TGTGCCAGCAGTGATGGGATGGTGTACAATGAGCAGTTCTTC.

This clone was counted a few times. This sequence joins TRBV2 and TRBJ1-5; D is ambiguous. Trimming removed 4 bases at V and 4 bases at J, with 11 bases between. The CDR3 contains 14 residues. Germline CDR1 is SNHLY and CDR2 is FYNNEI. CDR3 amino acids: CASSGELVNQPQHF. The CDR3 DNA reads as TGTGCCAGCAGTGGGGAGCTAGTGAATCAGCCCCAGCATTTT.

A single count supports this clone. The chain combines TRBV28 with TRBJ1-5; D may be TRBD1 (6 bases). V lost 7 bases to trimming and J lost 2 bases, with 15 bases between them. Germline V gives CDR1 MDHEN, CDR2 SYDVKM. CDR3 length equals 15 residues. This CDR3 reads CASKGDIEGNQPQHF. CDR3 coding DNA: TGTGCCAGCAAGGGGGACATTGAGGGCAATCAGCCCCAGCATTTT.

CDR3 in amino acids: CASSEDPYEQYF. For the CDR3, the DNA is TGTGCCAGCAGTGAAGACCCCTACGAGCAGTACTTC. V gene TRBV6-1 combines with J gene TRBJ2-7; D is uncertain. This CDR3 comprises 12 residues. The germline V gene encodes CDR1 MNHNS and CDR2 SASEGT. Trimming left V 1 base short and J 2 bases short, with 3 bases between.

CDR3 sequence reads: CASSLGFPRTDTQYF. In DNA form, the CDR3 reads TGTGCCAGCAGTTTAGGGTTCCCTCGCACAGATACGCAGTATTTT. The chain employs TRBV27 and TRBJ2-3; D gene ambiguous. This CDR3 contains 15 residues. The germline V gene has CDR1 MNHEY and CDR2 SMNVEV (reference sequence). The V and J ends lost 2 bases and 1 base respectively, with 10 bases between them.

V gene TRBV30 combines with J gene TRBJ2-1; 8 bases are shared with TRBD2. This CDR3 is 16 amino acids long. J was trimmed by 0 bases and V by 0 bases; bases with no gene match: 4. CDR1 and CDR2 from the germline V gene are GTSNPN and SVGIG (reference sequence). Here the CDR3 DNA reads TGTGCCTGGAGTGTACGGAGCGGGAGCTCCTACAATGAGCAGTTCTTC. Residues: CAWSVRSGSSYNEQFF.

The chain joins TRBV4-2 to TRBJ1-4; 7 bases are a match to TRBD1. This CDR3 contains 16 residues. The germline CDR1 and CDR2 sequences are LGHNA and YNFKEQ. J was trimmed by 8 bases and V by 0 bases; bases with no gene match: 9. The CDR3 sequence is CASSQDQGGEEEKLFF. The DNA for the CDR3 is TGTGCCAGCAGCCAAGATCAGGGGGGGGAAGAGGAAAAACTGTTTTTT.

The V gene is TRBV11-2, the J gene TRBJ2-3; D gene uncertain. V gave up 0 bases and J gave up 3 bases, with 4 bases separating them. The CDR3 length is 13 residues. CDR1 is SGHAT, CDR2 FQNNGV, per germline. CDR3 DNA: TGTGCCAGCAGCTTAGATCAGACAGATACGCAGTATTTT. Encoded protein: CASSLDQTDTQYF.

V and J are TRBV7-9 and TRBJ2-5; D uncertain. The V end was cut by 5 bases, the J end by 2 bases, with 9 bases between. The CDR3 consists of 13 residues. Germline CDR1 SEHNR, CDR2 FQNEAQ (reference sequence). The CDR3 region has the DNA TGTGCCAGCAGCCCCGTCGGGCAAGAGACCCAGTACTTC. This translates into CASSPVGQETQYF.